This TCR beta chain was captured by sequencing in a study of human T cells and chemical hapten exposure. This clonotype was detected a few times. Indicated time point: pre-sensitization, week 0. Documented treatment: therapeutic diphenylcyclopropenone sensitization with weekly scalp DPC. This CDR3 is built from 16 residues. The germline V gene has CDR1 SGHRS and CDR2 YFSETQ. V was pared by 0 bases and J by 4 bases, with 15 bases between. MiXCR, run by TCRdb on the RACE reads, gives a single entry per CDR3 protein. The data show 240,000 or so distinct CDR3 sequences, with approximately 8.4% seen just once and approximately 2.3% held by the top ten.

This sequence was found in a middle-aged woman with alopecia areata. Some clones in this sample may be carry-over from other donors' samples. Sequenced here: whole blood, sampled in connection with sensitization to the hapten diphenylcyclopropenone (DPC). V is TRBV5-1 and J is TRBJ2-3; the D gene is possibly TRBD2 (6 bases). The CDR3 loop reads CASSLDGGSTADTQYF. As DNA, the CDR3 is TGCGCCAGCAGCTTGGATGGAGGGTCAACTGCAGATACGCAGTATTTT. Combining the CDR3 with reference TRBV5-1 and TRBJ2-3 gives the whole variable domain KAGVTQTPRYLIKTRGQQVTLSCSPISGHRSVSWYQQTPGQGLQFLFEYFSETQRNKGNFPGRFSGRQFSNSRSEMNVSTLELGDSALYLCASSLDGGSTADTQYFGPGTRLTVL.